This is a list of T cell receptor beta chains from one sample in a study of blood T cell repertoires in COVID-19. Sequenced by immunoSEQ multiplex PCR; TCRdb stores in-frame clones only, minus some. The sample lists approximately 270,000 clones; 70% to 85% were seen once. Sequenced input: peripheral blood. Receptor source: an elderly man with acute or convalescent COVID-19. CDR3s include the opening cysteine and the closing phenylalanine or tryptophan. Fields, in order: J gene, V gene, CDR3 protein.

J: TRBJ1-2; V: TRBV28; CDR3: CASSTSPAKDYGYTF
J: TRBJ1-6; V: TRBV6-5; CDR3: CASRSELVSSPLHF
J: TRBJ2-3; V: TRBV5-1; CDR3: CASSLEGRRSTDTQYF
J: TRBJ2-7; V: TRBV11-3; CDR3: CASSCPPFAGGIYEQYF
J: TRBJ2-7; V: TRBV19; CDR3: CASSFWGNEQYF
J: TRBJ2-2; V: TRBV6-2/TRBV6-3; CDR3: CASSKPGQGAGRRTGELFF
J: TRBJ1-5; V: TRBV5-1; CDR3: CASSLGYGSNQPQHF
J: TRBJ2-7; V: TRBV2; CDR3: CALRRTYEQYF
J: TRBJ2-3; V: TRBV5-1; CDR3: CASSLDGQAYTDTQYF
J: TRBJ2-1; V: TRBV7-8; CDR3: CASSLVQGSYNEQFF
J: TRBJ2-5; V: TRBV24-1; CDR3: CATSDPTGQETQYF
J: TRBJ2-3; V: TRBV7-3; CDR3: CASSSRGESTDTQYF
J: TRBJ1-1; V: TRBV18; CDR3: CASSRQVSEAFF
J: TRBJ2-7; V: TRBV2; CDR3: CASRSLGQGGEQYF
J: TRBJ1-2; V: TRBV19; CDR3: CASSPHRVPNYGYTF
J: TRBJ2-1; V: TRBV11-3; CDR3: CASSFGGDEQFF
J: TRBJ2-7; V: TRBV30; CDR3: CAVTSSSHEQYF
J: TRBJ1-5; V: TRBV18; CDR3: CASSPGTGASNQPQHF
J: TRBJ1-3; V: TRBV5-8; CDR3: CASSLYGTGRGNTIYF
J: TRBJ2-5; V: TRBV18; CDR3: CASSPPAGKVTQYF
J: TRBJ2-7; V: TRBV4-2; CDR3: CASSTPGQGSEEQYF
J: TRBJ2-5; V: TRBV18; CDR3: CASSSTQETQYF
J: TRBJ2-7; V: TRBV19; CDR3: CASSIKQGPIRHEQYF
J: TRBJ1-5; V: TRBV18; CDR3: CASSPTDRTLNQPQHF
J: TRBJ1-4; V: TRBV5-4; CDR3: CASSLGTGWGEKLFF
J: TRBJ1-6; V: TRBV19; CDR3: CASRSQGALNSPLHF
J: TRBJ1-1; V: TRBV27; CDR3: CASSLTGHSGAFF
J: TRBJ1-3; V: TRBV18; CDR3: CASSPPYGLNTIYF
J: TRBJ1-3; V: TRBV7-8; CDR3: CASSLGTAGNTIYF
J: TRBJ2-1; V: TRBV10-3; CDR3: CAISAGRGLDEQFF
J: TRBJ2-7; V: TRBV14; CDR3: CASSQWAGGEFYEQYF
J: TRBJ2-2; V: TRBV18; CDR3: CASSSSDGSTGELFF
J: TRBJ2-7; V: TRBV19; CDR3: CASSTTGVSSYEQYF
J: TRBJ2-2; V: TRBV9; CDR3: CASSSRLNTGELFF
J: TRBJ2-5; V: TRBV24-1; CDR3: CATSAGGQETQYF
J: TRBJ1-1; V: TRBV7-9; CDR3: CASSPWGGGDTEAFF
J: TRBJ2-3; V: TRBV27; CDR3: CASSLWGGRPSTDTQYF
J: TRBJ1-4; V: TRBV5-1; CDR3: CASSSARGIEKLFF
J: TRBJ2-1; V: TRBV5-1; CDR3: CASSFWTSGGLNEQFF
J: TRBJ1-1; V: TRBV18; CDR3: CASSPQKDSNTEAFF
J: TRBJ2-7; V: TRBV4-1; CDR3: CASRLAPGHPSYEQYF
J: TRBJ2-7; V: TRBV18; CDR3: CASSPIRAMYEQYF
J: TRBJ1-6; V: TRBV4-2; CDR3: CASSQEGDFSYNSPLHF
J: TRBJ2-7; V: TRBV11-2; CDR3: CASSPSGQGLEQYF
J: TRBJ1-2; V: TRBV2; CDR3: CASRNPESNYGYTF
J: TRBJ2-1; V: TRBV6-5; CDR3: CASREGLAGNEQFF
J: TRBJ2-1; V: TRBV19; CDR3: CASSTGTGFGEQFF
J: TRBJ2-7; V: TRBV30; CDR3: CAWSPGFEQYF
J: TRBJ2-3; V: TRBV6-1; CDR3: CASSEGTGRVLDTQYF
J: TRBJ1-1; V: TRBV19; CDR3: CASQEQGETEAFF
J: TRBJ2-1; V: TRBV5-1; CDR3: CASSAGQPNEQFF